What follows is one T cell receptor (beta chain) and its context. Its antigen specificity is not known. No base-level quality is on record; no much larger clone is a single base apart. This sample was included in a study of T cell responses to AZD1222 COVID-19 vaccine (dated by TCRdb to the early 2020s). With respect to the entire study: A total of 230 to 250 trial participants underwent TCR sequencing, of whom some 210 received two doses of AZD1222 and some 25 received two doses of the MenACWY control vaccine. Enrollment into the trials was organized by age into subgroups of 18-55, 56-69 and 70-plus years, and those subgroups contained approximately 150, 30 and 60 TCR-sequenced participants, respectively.

Study-level results and caveats: Only five to seven AZD1222 recipients were SARS-CoV-2 seropositive at baseline, limiting conclusions about previously exposed vaccinees. A significant rise in spike-specific TCR breadth and depth was observed after two AZD1222 doses relative to day 0 and relative to MenACWY recipients. Reportedly, close to half of the unique spike-specific TCRs recognized epitopes lying outside the regions that are mutated in the B.1.351 and B.1.1.7 variants. In the small 56-69-year group, the increase in depth fell short of significance, most likely because of low power. Most participants were white British and females outnumbered males, and the authors suggested that clonal diversity may have been underestimated. Because no day 14 peak-response samples were available, the repertoires could be characterized only after the peak T cell response. Vaccine-associated CD4 TCRs spanned the whole spike protein, with dominant responses in regions 160-218 and 743-854.

The sample's time point, from its label and the paper: about 28 days (+/-7) after the second vaccine dose. Because spike-specific TCR depth and breadth did not differ between the two schedules, AZD1222 recipients who got a second dose at roughly 4 weeks were pooled with those who got a second dose at roughly 12 weeks. The vaccinee samples were drawn from two UK trials, COV001 and COV002, one of which was a single-blind randomized controlled phase 2/3 trial testing AZD1222 (ChAdOx1 nCoV-19) in healthy adults. For TCRbeta chain sequencing, PBMC samples were collected from trial participants at day 0 and at day 28 after the second dose. The CDR3 regions of human TCRbeta chains were analyzed by immunosequencing. In the authors' own workflow: TCRs in the repertoires were compared against a reference library of SARS-CoV-2-specific TCRs that had been generated with the MIRA antigen-specificity platform. Breadth was defined as the fraction of unique TCRs that were SARS-CoV-2-associated, and depth was defined as the fraction of total T cells that were SARS-CoV-2-associated. Using the MIRA data, every spike-specific TCR was mapped to the spike region that the TCR reacted to and assigned to either a CD4 or a CD8 class. Log10-transformed breadth and depth values were compared by one-way ANOVA with Sidak's multiple comparisons tests. This immuneACCESS table, as held by TCRdb, lists in-frame sequences with V and J called but not all clones. Of the missing ones, under half trace to an unresolved V gene in checked studies; the others have no known cause. That table furnishes V, J and clone size, whereas the DNA furnished D and trimming. Within this sample are fewer than 200,000 clones, with approximately 90% of them counted one time only. The top ten constitute approximately 26% of the sample.

The germline V gene encodes CDR1 KGHDR and CDR2 SFDVKD. The CDR3 covers 15 residues, taking in both the cysteine and the phenylalanine. Left in the record is the CDR3 DNA by itself, 45 bases read in frame from the first base. Relative to germline, V is 5 bases shorter and J is 6 bases shorter, with 16 bases between their ends. This specimen consisted of peripheral blood, obtained 28 days after the second AZD1222 dose. The sequence came from an adult who received the AZD1222 COVID-19 vaccine. The chain joins TRBV24-1 to TRBJ2-4; TRBD2 is a possible D gene, resting on 7 matching bases. The nucleotide sequence is given as TGTGCCACCAGTGCCCCCGGGGGCGGGAGAAACATTCAGTACTTC. The encoded protein is CATSAPGGGRNIQYF.